The next 32 T cell receptor beta chains were all read from a single sample in a study of identical twins. TCRdb used MiXCR to reprocess the 5' RACE reads, holding one entry per CDR3 protein. The sample records about 500,000 distinct CDR3 sequences, roughly an eighth being singletons. Separately, the same data were catalogued under a study of yellow fever vaccine responses in identical twins.

The specimen was CD4+ T cells sorted from blood. The receptors here all came from a woman between 18 and 29 years old in good health.

V gene TRBV20-1 combines with J gene TRBJ2-1, with 9 bases aligning to TRBD2. CDR3 length equals 15 residues. With 5 bases clipped from V and 7 bases from J, the junction kept 12 bases outside the gene matches. The V gene's germline CDR1 is DFQATT and CDR2 SNEGSKA (reference sequence). CDR3 protein: CSALRGLAGLNEQFF. The CDR3 region has the DNA TGCAGTGCTTTAAGGGGACTAGCCGGTTTAAATGAGCAGTTCTTC.

This clonotype has at least ten counts. The chain has TRBV2 and TRBJ2-5; 13 bases are shared with TRBD2. The CDR3 sequence is 15 residues long. Germline CDR1 and CDR2: SNHLY and FYNNEI. The ends lost 2 bases at V and 6 bases at J; junction bases unmatched: 3. The CDR3 spells CASSELGTSGKTQYF. The DNA for the CDR3 is TGTGCCAGCAGTGAATTAGGGACTAGCGGGAAGACCCAGTACTTC.

This clonotype was picked up a small number of times. This CDR3 is CASSPTGGNGELFF. CDR3 sequence (DNA): TGTGCCAGCAGCCCAACAGGGGGCAACGGGGAGCTGTTTTTT. The chain carries TRBV12-3 or TRBV12-4 and TRBJ2-2, with 9 bases identical to TRBD1. The junction had 6 bases not matched to a gene; V was cut back by 6 bases and J by 7 bases. The CDR3 consists of 14 residues.

This clonotype was counted between two and nine times. CDR3 in amino acids: CASHTPARGAYNEQFF. In DNA form, the CDR3 reads TGTGCCAGCCATACCCCGGCGAGGGGGGCCTACAATGAGCAGTTCTTC. The rearrangement joins TRBV6-2 or TRBV6-3 to TRBJ2-1, with D possibly being TRBD1 or TRBD2 (6 bases each). V lost 8 bases and J lost 2, with 19 bases in between. Germline CDR1 reads MNHEY; CDR2 reads SVGEGT. There are 16 residues in the CDR3.

This clonotype was observed a handful of times. This chain connects TRBV30 to TRBJ1-5, with 7 bases identical to TRBD1. With 4 bases clipped from V and 11 bases from J, the junction kept 14 bases outside the gene matches. This CDR3 is built from 14 residues. Germline CDR1 reads GTSNPN; CDR2 reads SVGIG (reference sequence). The CDR3 region has the DNA TGTGCCTGGACTTCAGGGGGGACACCCCAAGCCCAGCATTTT. This gives the protein CAWTSGGTPQAQHF.

Only a few counts were recorded for this clonotype. This sequence joins TRBV20-1 and TRBJ2-7; D tentatively fits TRBD1 or TRBD2 (5 bases each). The length of the CDR3 is 15 residues. Germline assignment: CDR1 DFQATT and CDR2 SNEGSKA (reference sequence). V gave up 5 bases and J gave up 0 bases, with 17 bases separating them. In nucleotides, the CDR3 is TGCAGTGCTGCTGTACCGGGACGAAACTCCTACGAGCAGTACTTC. It codes for CSAAVPGRNSYEQYF.

The gene calls are TRBV12-3 or TRBV12-4 and TRBJ2-5, with D perhaps given as TRBD1 or TRBD2 (5 bases each). This CDR3 has 16 residues. With 5 bases removed from V and 1 base from J, the gap between germline ends came to 17 bases. The CDR3 DNA is TGTGCCAGCAGTCGCACGGGGCGGACGCTCCAAGAGACCCAGTACTTC. Translating gives CASSRTGRTLQETQYF.

V and J are TRBV7-2 and TRBJ2-5; 13 bases line up with TRBD2. This CDR3 has 15 residues. Germline loops: CDR1 SGHTA, CDR2 FQGNSA. The J segment lost 4 bases and the V segment lost 2 bases, leaving 1 base of the junction unmatched. The CDR3 reads CASSLTSGRAETQYF. The CDR3 region has the DNA TGTGCCAGCAGCTTAACTAGCGGGAGGGCAGAGACCCAGTACTTC.

This clonotype was seen a few times. V gene TRBV7-9 combines with J gene TRBJ2-1, with TRBD1 matching over 7 bases. The CDR3 loop spans 14 amino acids. Germline V gene sequence: CDR1 SEHNR, CDR2 FQNEAQ (reference sequence). With V trimmed by 5 bases and J by 7 bases, 8 bases remained unmatched. In nucleotides, the CDR3 is TGTGCCAGCAGCGGACGGGACAGAGAAAATGAGCAGTTCTTC. Amino acids: CASSGRDRENEQFF. The full variable domain, completed using reference TRBV7-9 and TRBJ2-1, is DTGVSQNPRHKITKRGQNVTFRCDPISEHNRLYWYRQTLGQGPEFLTYFQNEAQLEKSRLLSDRFSAERPKGSFSTLEIQRTEQGDSAMYLCASSGRDRENEQFFGPGTRLTVL.

This clonotype was seen a few times. The J gene is TRBJ2-2, the V gene TRBV5-1, with TRBD1 matching over 8 bases. Germline CDR1 reads SGHRS; CDR2 reads YFSETQ. Germline trimming cut 1 base from V and 0 bases from J; bases unmatched to any gene: 2. The CDR3 has 16 residues. CDR3 bases: TGCGCCAGCAGCTTGACGACAGGGGCGAACACCGGGGAGCTGTTTTTT. Protein: CASSLTTGANTGELFF.

This clonotype appeared many times. The chain uses TRBV12-3 or TRBV12-4 and TRBJ2-7; a weak D match, TRBD2 (6 bases). V was shortened by 3 bases and J by 2 bases, with 11 bases between the two germline ends. The CDR3 sequence is 14 residues long. CDR3 sequence (DNA): TGTGCCAGCAGTTTGTCCGGGAGTCCCTACGAGCAGTACTTC. The encoded protein is CASSLSGSPYEQYF.

Notes on this clonotype: Relative to the germline gene, one junction end is altered; a read error may explain this. The chain has TRBV7-7 and TRBJ2-5, with a tentative D call TRBD1 (6 bases). This CDR3 is 13 amino acids long. The germline V gene has CDR1 SSHAT and CDR2 FNYEAQ (reference sequence). In DNA form, the CDR3 reads TGTGCTAGCAGCTTATTACAGGGAGAGACCCAGTACTTC. Translation: CASSLLQGETQYF.

This clonotype was detected a few times. This chain joins TRBV20-1 and TRBJ1-5; the D gene is possibly TRBD1 (5 bases). CDR3 size: 14 residues. Germline V gene lookup returns CDR1 DFQATT and CDR2 SNEGSKA (reference sequence). The V and J ends lost 1 base and 2 bases respectively, with 9 bases between them. CDR3 loop: CSARVQGGNQPQHF. The CDR3 bases are TGCAGTGCTAGAGTCCAGGGCGGCAATCAGCCCCAGCATTTT.

This chain links TRBV6-2 or TRBV6-3 with TRBJ2-5; D not certain. V was shortened by 5 bases and J by 1 base, with 11 bases between the two germline ends. The CDR3 has 14 residues. CDR1 MNHEY and CDR2 SVGEGT come from the germline V gene. The CDR3 DNA reads TGTGCCAGCAGTGAGAGGATCATCCAAGAGACCCAGTACTTC. Translating it yields CASSERIIQETQYF.

In its sample, this clonotype was seen many times. The rearrangement uses TRBV29-1 and TRBJ2-5; 8 positions agree with TRBD2. After removal of 1 base from V and 5 bases from J, the junction contained 18 bases not matched to a gene. The CDR3 length is 18 residues. Germline lookup yields CDR1 SQVTM and CDR2 ANQGSEA. CDR3 in amino acids: CSVEVPGGSGRAVETQYF. CDR3 coding DNA: TGCAGCGTTGAAGTGCCCGGAGGATCCGGGAGGGCCGTGGAGACCCAGTACTTC.

V usage is TRBV11-2 and J usage is TRBJ2-1, with D perhaps TRBD1 or TRBD2 (5 bases each). Per germline, CDR1 SGHAT and CDR2 FQNNGV. Trimming stripped 5 bases from V and 8 bases from J, with 10 bases between. This CDR3 has 12 amino acids. The CDR3: CASSPRGHEQFF. The CDR3, as DNA: TGTGCCAGCAGCCCCCGGGGACATGAGCAGTTCTTC.

This clonotype was detected a few times. The genes are TRBV6-5 and TRBJ2-7; 9 bases agree with TRBD1. This CDR3 contains 12 residues. Germline V gene sequence: CDR1 MNHEY, CDR2 SVGAGI. V shed 8 bases, J shed 4 bases, and the junction held 3 bases outside the gene matches. The CDR3 nucleotides are TGTGCCAGCCGGGACAGGGATTACGAGCAGTACTTC. It codes for CASRDRDYEQYF.

This clonotype appeared a few times. The CDR3 DNA follows: TGTGCCAGCAGAGAAGGACTAGCCTACTTTGAGGAGACCCAGTACTTC. Residues: CASREGLAYFEETQYF. The V call is TRBV4-2, the J call TRBJ2-5; TRBD2 matches 8 bases. Germline assignment: CDR1 LGHNA and CDR2 YNFKEQ. The V gene end was trimmed by 6 bases and the J gene end by 5 bases; junction bases not matched to a gene: 14. The CDR3 has 16 amino acids.

With respect to this clonotype: A junction boundary mismatches the germline segment, possibly from a read error. The chain couples TRBV7-7 to TRBJ2-3, with 8 bases matching TRBD2. CDR3 size: 15 residues. CDR1 and CDR2 from the germline V gene are SSHAT and FNYEAQ (reference sequence). The CDR3 sequence: CASSPSGGPTDTQYF. CDR3 DNA sequence: TGTGCTAGCAGCCCGAGCGGGGGACCCACAGATACGCAGTATTTT.

This clonotype turned up a few times. The V and J genes are TRBV11-2 and TRBJ2-3; no reliable D call. In germline, CDR1 is SGHAT, CDR2 FQNNGV. The germline V and J ends were trimmed by 1 base and 8 bases, with 7 bases remaining between them. The CDR3 contains 12 residues. The CDR3 coding sequence is TGTGCCAGCAGCTTAGTGATGGGTACGCAGTATTTT. This encodes CASSLVMGTQYF.

A word on this clonotype: The junction differs from germline at one of its ends, possibly a read error. V gene TRBV7-2 combines with J gene TRBJ2-3; 11 nucleotides agree with TRBD2. Germline CDR1 reads SGHTA; CDR2 reads FQGNSA. The CDR3 extends over 13 amino acids. Here the CDR3 DNA reads TGTGCCAGCACCTCTACCCCGGGACTAGCGGAACGTTTT. It translates to CASTSTPGLAERF.

For this clonotype: Sequence at one end of the junction differs from germline and may be a read error. The V and J genes are TRBV4-2 and TRBJ2-3; D could derive from TRBD1 or TRBD2 (5 bases each). Germline values: CDR1 LGHNA, CDR2 YNFKEQ. The CDR3 is 14 residues long. In DNA, the CDR3 is TGTGCCAGCAGCCAAGTTGGTCGGGACCCCCAGTCGGTGTTT. Its protein is CASSQVGRDPQSVF.

This clonotype was detected only a few times. The chain couples TRBV5-1 to TRBJ2-7, with D possibly TRBD1 on 6 matching bases. The CDR3 contains 16 residues. Germline V lookup: CDR1 SGHRS, CDR2 YFSETQ. V lost 0 bases, J lost 2 bases, and 15 bases lay in between. In DNA, the CDR3 is TGCGCCAGCAGCTTGGATTGGACAGTCCCTACCTACGAGCAGTACTTC. This translates into CASSLDWTVPTYEQYF. Filled out from reference TRBV5-1 and TRBJ2-7, the complete variable domain reads KAGVTQTPRYLIKTRGQQVTLSCSPISGHRSVSWYQQTPGQGLQFLFEYFSETQRNKGNFPGRFSGRQFSNSRSEMNVSTLELGDSALYLCASSLDWTVPTYEQYFGPGTRLTVT.

This clonotype was detected many times. The genes are TRBV5-1 and TRBJ2-3, with TRBD1 identical over 8 bases. CDR1 is SGHRS and CDR2 is YFSETQ in the germline V gene. The CDR3 is made up of 14 amino acids. With 4 bases clipped from V and 9 bases from J, the junction kept 10 bases outside the gene matches. CDR3 coding DNA: TGCGCCAGCAGCCCGACAGGGGTTGAAGACACGCAGTATTTT. Translating gives CASSPTGVEDTQYF.

The J gene is TRBJ1-2, the V gene TRBV2; maybe TRBD1 (5 bases). Trimming left V 6 bases short and J 4 bases short, with 15 bases between. Germline V gene sequence: CDR1 SNHLY, CDR2 FYNNEI. The CDR3 is 14 residues long. CDR3 sequence reads: CASSGTLGSYGYTF. The CDR3 region has the DNA TGTGCCAGCAGCGGGACCCTAGGTAGCTATGGCTACACCTTC.

The rearrangement joins TRBV6-2 or TRBV6-3 to TRBJ2-2; D gene uncertain. Per the germline V gene, CDR1 is MNHEY and CDR2 is SVGEGT. Trimming cost V 6 bases and J 8 bases, with 10 bases left between them. There are 12 residues in the CDR3. The CDR3 loop reads CASSLHPGELFF. The CDR3 DNA reads TGTGCCAGCAGCCTCCACCCTGGGGAGCTGTTTTTT.

The J gene is TRBJ2-5, the V gene TRBV6-1; TRBD1 matches 9 bases. V was clipped by 5 bases and J by 3 bases; unmatched bases: 16. The CDR3 totals 18 residues. Per germline, CDR1 MNHNS and CDR2 SASEGT. This CDR3 reads CASSLNTPTGGLEETQYF. CDR3 DNA: TGTGCCAGCAGTCTAAATACACCAACAGGGGGCCTGGAAGAGACCCAGTACTTC.

This clonotype was recorded at least ten times. The rearrangement joins TRBV2 to TRBJ2-3; 8 nucleotides agree with TRBD2. The CDR3 has 17 amino acids. V lost 0 bases to trimming and J lost 3 bases; unmatched junction nucleotides: 8. CDR1 SNHLY and CDR2 FYNNEI come from the germline V gene. The CDR3 DNA reads as TGTGCCAGCAGTGAAGCGCCTTTCGGGGGGGCGACAGATACGCAGTATTTT. Translating gives CASSEAPFGGATDTQYF.

This clonotype was found a few times. The chain is built from TRBV5-5 and TRBJ2-7; perhaps TRBD1 as D (6 bases). This CDR3 spans 14 amino acids. Germline CDR1 is SGHKS and CDR2 is YYEKEE (reference sequence). V gave up 3 bases and J gave up 4 bases, with 14 bases separating them. CDR3 in DNA: TGTGCCAGCAGCTGGCGGACAGAGGCGTACGAGCAGTACTTC. This codes for CASSWRTEAYEQYF.

The chain is built from TRBV20-1 and TRBJ2-3, with D hard to call. The V gene's germline CDR1 is DFQATT and CDR2 SNEGSKA (reference sequence). This CDR3 has 13 amino acids. V was shortened by 2 bases and J by 0 bases, with 6 bases between the two germline ends. The CDR3 DNA sequence: TGCAGTGCTAGACTAACTAGCACAGATACGCAGTATTTT. Amino acids: CSARLTSTDTQYF.

There are a few counts of this clonotype. V gene TRBV10-3 combines with J gene TRBJ2-5; D is possibly TRBD2 (6 bases). V lost 4 bases, J lost 4 bases, and 10 bases lay in between. Per the germline V gene, CDR1 is ENHRY and CDR2 is SYGVKD. The CDR3 loop spans 13 amino acids. Here the CDR3 DNA reads TGTGCCATCAGTGCGGGGCGGGGAGAGACCCAGTACTTC. It specifies CAISAGRGETQYF.

V is TRBV21-1 and J is TRBJ1-1; TRBD1, the table's D call, was not compared with the DNA. TRBV21-1 is classified as a pseudogene. The CDR3 sequence is 15 residues long. CDR3 sequence (DNA): TGTGCCAGCAGCAAAATGGTGGGGGGCGAGACTGAAGCTTTCTTT. Translation: CASSKMVGGETEAFF.